These 4 T cell receptor beta chains share one sample of origin, sequenced in a study of graft-versus-host responses after intestinal transplantation. Antigen specificity for these receptors is unknown. The data were produced by immunoSEQ multiplex PCR, yet TCRdb's version contains in-frame clones alone and is incomplete. Among about 40,000 clones listed, 95% were seen once. The sample here was unstimulated CD8+ T cells sorted from spleen or lymph node cells, taken before transplant. These receptors came from a human donor who was the organ donor for an intestinal transplant.

In its sample, this clone was seen once. The chain carries TRBV4-3 and TRBJ2-2, with D possibly TRBD2 on 5 matching bases. The CDR3 contains 15 residues. The germline gives CDR1 LGHNA, CDR2 YSLEER. Trimming removed 0 bases from V and 5 bases from J, with 10 bases in between. The CDR3 is CASSQDPGGTGELFF. In DNA, the CDR3 is TGCGCCAGCAGCCAAGATCCTGGAGGAACCGGGGAGCTGTTTTTT.

CDR3 amino acids: CASSLLPPTTNTGELFF. The CDR3 DNA reads as TGTGCCAGCAGTTTACTTCCACCCACGACGAACACCGGGGAGCTGTTTTTT. V gene TRBV7-3 combines with J gene TRBJ2-2; D is unresolved. Germline CDR1 SGHTA, CDR2 FQGTGA. This CDR3 has 17 amino acids. V lost 6 bases, J lost 0 bases, and 17 bases lay in between.

The DNA of the CDR3 is TGTGCCAGCAGCTTAGCGCTGGCAGGACTGGGAGGCAACTATGGCTACACCTTC. Protein sequence: CASSLALAGLGGNYGYTF. The chain links TRBV7-8 to TRBJ1-2, with D uncertain. Trimming stripped 0 bases from V and 2 bases from J, with 19 bases between. CDR1 is SGHVS and CDR2 is FQNEAQ in the germline V gene. This CDR3 has 18 residues.

This clone was seen once. The chain combines TRBV15 with TRBJ2-5; weak D call: TRBD2 (6 bases). This CDR3 has 14 residues. Trimming cost V 2 bases and J 5 bases, with 12 bases left between them. Germline loops: CDR1 LNHNV, CDR2 YYDKDF (reference sequence). The DNA for the CDR3 is TGTGCCACCAGCAGATGGGCGGGGTCTGAGACCCAGTACTTC. Its protein product is CATSRWAGSETQYF.